A single sample gave rise to the 23 T cell receptor beta chains below, sequenced in a study of shared clonotypes between healthy human individuals. Sequencing was performed with immunoSEQ multiplex PCR; in TCRdb, only in-frame clones are kept and a portion is missing. The sample gives more than 2,000,000 clones, around 90% of which show up once; roughly 0.14% is in the top ten. Input material: naive CD4+ T cells sorted from blood. The subset: CD45RA+ positively selected. The receptors were gathered from a man between 18 and 35 years old in good health.

This clone showed up just once. Other DNA sequences in the same sample also yield this CDR3. The gene calls are TRBV6-6 and TRBJ1-1; D is undetermined. The germline V gene has CDR1 MNHNY and CDR2 SVGAGI (reference sequence). Trimming left V 5 bases short and J 2 bases short, with 3 bases between. CDR3 size: 11 residues. CDR3: CASSRNTEAFF. The CDR3 region has the DNA TGTGCCAGCAGTAGAAACACTGAAGCTTTCTTT.

J is TRBJ2-7 and V is TRBV18, with a possible D match to TRBD2 (6 bases). Trimming pared 0 bases from V and 5 bases from J, leaving 14 bases between. CDR3 length: 15 residues. Germline assignment: CDR1 KGHSH and CDR2 LQKENI. CDR3 amino acids: CASSPPEGLGNEQYF. CDR3 nucleotides: TGTGCCAGCTCACCACCGGAGGGGCTAGGCAACGAGCAGTACTTC.

This clone appeared once. The chain uses TRBV21-1 and TRBJ2-2; the table's D call TRBD1 went unverified against the DNA. TRBV21-1 is deemed a pseudogene. CDR3 length equals 19 residues. The CDR3 DNA follows: TGTGCCAGCAGCATAAAAGGACCTCCCGGGACAGGGGACACCGGGGAGCTGTTTTTT. Encoded protein: CASSIKGPPGTGDTGELFF.

The chain combines TRBV7-6 with TRBJ2-3; 13 bases are a match to TRBD2. The CDR3 is made up of 16 amino acids. V lost 2 bases, J lost 3 bases, and 2 bases stayed unmatched. In germline, CDR1 is SGHVS, CDR2 FNYEAQ. As DNA, the CDR3 is TGTGCCAGCAGCTTAACTAGCGGGGGGGTGACAGATACGCAGTATTTT. Translating gives CASSLTSGGVTDTQYF.

The chain recombines TRBV5-4 with TRBJ2-7, with D possibly TRBD2 on 5 matching bases. Germline assignment: CDR1 SGHNT and CDR2 YYREEE (reference sequence). Trimming stripped 2 bases from V and 6 bases from J, with 12 bases between. CDR3 size: 13 residues. CDR3 sequence: CASSFRSAGEQYF. CDR3 DNA sequence: TGTGCCAGCAGCTTCCGATCCGCGGGCGAGCAGTACTTC.

V and J are TRBV5-4 and TRBJ2-7; the D call may be TRBD1 or TRBD2 (5 bases each). V was trimmed by 4 bases and J by 3 bases, leaving 14 bases between them. The CDR3 has 14 residues. Germline V gene data show CDR1 as SGHNT and CDR2 as YYREEE (reference sequence). This CDR3 reads CASSTWDRFYEQYF. The CDR3 DNA reads as TGTGCCAGCAGCACTTGGGACCGATTCTACGAGCAGTACTTC.

This chain uses TRBV11-3 with TRBJ2-1; possible D gene TRBD2, 5 bases. Looked up from germline, CDR1 is SGHNT and CDR2 is YENEEA. This CDR3 is built from 15 residues. V lost 2 bases, J lost 6 bases, and 14 bases lay in between. For the CDR3, the DNA is TGTGCCAGCAGCTTAAGCTCTGGACTTTTCAATGAGCAGTTCTTC. Its protein is CASSLSSGLFNEQFF. Looking up the rest from reference TRBV11-3 and TRBJ2-1 gives the full variable domain: EAGVVQSPRYKIIEKKQPVAFWCNPISGHNTLYWYLQNLGQGPELLIRYENEEAVDDSQLPKDRFSAERLKGVDSTLKIQPAELGDSAVYLCASSLSSGLFNEQFFGPGTRLTVL.

This rearrangement joins TRBV5-3 to TRBJ1-2; the D gene is possibly TRBD1 (6 bases). TRBV5-3 is an open reading frame whose function is uncertain. V lost 1 base and J 5 bases, leaving 21 bases between the germline ends. The CDR3 has 17 residues. CDR3 protein: CARSLTIDDRCVYGYTF. The CDR3 bases are TGTGCCAGAAGCTTGACGATAGACGACAGGTGTGTTTATGGCTACACCTTC.

The V call is TRBV5-6, the J call TRBJ2-7; 10 nucleotides line up with TRBD2. Looked up from germline, CDR1 is SGHDT and CDR2 is YYEEEE. V was clipped by 0 bases and J by 0 bases; unmatched bases: 3. The CDR3 is made up of 16 amino acids. The CDR3 DNA sequence: TGTGCCAGCAGCTTGGGGCTAGCGGGGGTCTCCTACGAGCAGTACTTC. It specifies CASSLGLAGVSYEQYF.

A note on this clone: Other DNA sequences in the same sample also yield this CDR3. The CDR3 region is CASSRTANQPQHF. CDR3 in DNA: TGTGCCAGCAGTCGGACAGCTAATCAGCCCCAGCATTTT. V usage is TRBV6-6 and J usage is TRBJ1-5; the D gene is possibly TRBD1 (6 bases). This CDR3 has 13 amino acids. The germline V gene has CDR1 MNHNY and CDR2 SVGAGI (reference sequence). Trimming removed 5 bases at V and 4 bases at J, with 9 bases between.

V usage is TRBV5-1 and J usage is TRBJ1-6; 8 bases line up with TRBD1. V lost 2 bases and J lost 2; bases outside the gene matches: 12. The CDR3 consists of 19 residues. In germline, CDR1 is SGHRS, CDR2 YFSETQ. The CDR3 is CASSFESGGARAYNSPLHF. In DNA, the CDR3 is TGCGCCAGCAGCTTTGAGTCAGGGGGCGCGAGGGCCTATAATTCACCCCTCCACTTT.

The V call is TRBV4-1, the J call TRBJ2-7, with TRBD2 as a possible D gene (6 bases). The CDR3 is made up of 14 amino acids. Germline lookup yields CDR1 MGHRA and CDR2 YSYEKL. With 8 bases removed from V and 4 bases from J, the gap between germline ends came to 18 bases. The CDR3 loop reads CASREGGVYYEQYF. CDR3 DNA sequence: TGCGCCAGCCGGGAAGGAGGGGTCTATTACGAGCAGTACTTC.

This rearrangement joins TRBV20-1 to TRBJ2-7; D unresolved. This CDR3 is built from 11 residues. CDR1 DFQATT and CDR2 SNEGSKA come from the germline V gene (reference sequence). The V gene lost 3 bases and the J gene lost 5 bases, with 8 bases spanning the gap. The CDR3 nucleotides read TGCAGTGCTAGCGCCTTGGACGAGCAGTACTTC. Residues: CSASALDEQYF.

Only a few counts were recorded for this clone. The CDR3 nucleotides read TGTGCCAGTAGTACTCAACAGGGTCAGCCCCAGCATTTT. This translates into CASSTQQGQPQHF. The chain joins TRBV19 to TRBJ1-5; D might be TRBD1 (6 bases). Germline CDR1 LNHDA, CDR2 SQIVND (reference sequence). V dropped 4 bases and J dropped 6 bases, with 10 bases sitting between them. There are 13 residues in the CDR3.

The chain recombines TRBV9 with TRBJ1-1, with 7 bases matching TRBD1. There are 17 residues in the CDR3. V shed 0 bases and J 7 bases; nucleotides not matched to a gene: 15. The germline V gene encodes CDR1 SGDLS and CDR2 YYNGEE. CDR3 DNA: TGTGCCAGCAGCGTAGTTTCGACAGGGTGGCTCCAAGGTGAAGCTTTCTTT. It encodes CASSVVSTGWLQGEAFF.

This chain uses TRBV19 with TRBJ2-7; D uncertain. The germline V and J ends were trimmed by 4 bases and 4 bases, with 23 bases remaining between them. CDR3 length: 17 amino acids. Germline V gives CDR1 LNHDA, CDR2 SQIVND (reference sequence). The CDR3 DNA follows: TGTGCCAGTAGTAAATCGTTCGCAGGCTGGACCCTGTACGAGCAGTACTTC. Its translation: CASSKSFAGWTLYEQYF.

The chain combines TRBV18 with TRBJ1-4; maybe TRBD1 (6 bases). This CDR3 is built from 16 residues. Trimming left V 0 bases short and J 5 bases short, with 13 bases between. The germline V gene encodes CDR1 KGHSH and CDR2 LQKENI. The CDR3 loop is CASSPPGGQINEKLFF. In DNA form, the CDR3 reads TGTGCCAGCTCACCACCGGGAGGACAGATAAATGAAAAACTGTTTTTT. Full variable domain (rest looked up from reference TRBV18 and TRBJ1-4): NAGVMQNPRHLVRRRGQEARLRCSPMKGHSHVYWYRQLPEEGLKFMVYLQKENIIDESGMPKERFSAEFPKEGPSILRIQQVVRGDSAAYFCASSPPGGQINEKLFFGSGTQLSVL.

The V gene is TRBV7-2, the J gene TRBJ2-7; 7 bases map to TRBD1. Germline lookup yields CDR1 SGHTA and CDR2 FQGNSA. The V gene end was trimmed by 1 base and the J gene end by 3 bases; junction bases not matched to a gene: 6. CDR3 length: 15 residues. Here the CDR3 reads CASSLVGTENYEQYF. The CDR3 nucleotides are TGTGCCAGCAGCTTAGTCGGGACAGAGAACTACGAGCAGTACTTC.

The chain uses TRBV5-1 and TRBJ2-2; weak D call: TRBD1 (6 bases). V was trimmed by 2 bases and J by 2 bases, leaving 10 bases between them. There are 15 residues in the CDR3. Germline loops: CDR1 SGHRS, CDR2 YFSETQ. The chain's CDR3 is CASSFTGTNTGELFF. Here the CDR3 DNA reads TGCGCCAGCAGCTTCACAGGGACCAACACCGGGGAGCTGTTTTTT.

The chain combines TRBV4-1 with TRBJ1-6, with D tentatively TRBD1 (6 bases). The CDR3 contains 16 residues. Germline CDR1 reads MGHRA; CDR2 reads YSYEKL. V was clipped by 1 base and J by 6 bases, with 13 bases between them. The CDR3 region is CASSQGRGRGNSPLHF. CDR3 nucleotide sequence: TGCGCCAGCAGCCAAGGAAGGGGCAGGGGTAATTCACCCCTCCACTTT.

CDR3 in amino acids: CSASDYREYF. The DNA of the CDR3 is TGCAGTGCTAGTGACTACAGAGAGTACTTC. J is TRBJ2-7 and V is TRBV20-1, with D maybe TRBD2 (5 bases). Per the germline V gene, CDR1 is DFQATT and CDR2 is SNEGSKA (reference sequence). Trimming shortened V by 3 bases and J by 11 bases, and 11 bases separated the two germline ends. There are 10 residues in the CDR3.

V and J are TRBV18 and TRBJ1-1, with 7 bases aligning to TRBD1. V gave up 3 bases and J gave up 0 bases; unmatched junction bases: 4. This CDR3 has 15 residues. Germline assignment: CDR1 KGHSH and CDR2 LQKENI. DNA of the CDR3: TGTGCCAGCTCACCCGAGGGACAGATGAACACTGAAGCTTTCTTT. Translated, it gives CASSPEGQMNTEAFF.

This chain links TRBV29-1 with TRBJ2-5; TRBD2 matches 11 bases. CDR3 length equals 13 residues. The germline V gene has CDR1 SQVTM and CDR2 ANQGSEA. V was clipped by 8 bases and J by 5 bases; unmatched bases: 7. The CDR3 nucleotides are TGCAGCACCAGGGGACTAGCGGCGGAGACCCAGTACTTC. Its translation: CSTRGLAAETQYF.